This T cell receptor (beta chain) was profiled in a study of T cells in tumors after PD-1 blockade. About the research overall: Excluded were patients with checkpoint blockade, immunosuppressants, or radiotherapy or other anti-cancer therapy within 4 weeks. Some patients also took daily vismodegib 150 mg during anti-PD-1 treatment. On average, peripheral blood gave over 95,000 TCR templates and tens of thousands of unique clonotypes.

The V end was cut by 2 bases, the J end by 0 bases, with 12 bases between. Germline assignment: CDR1 MNHEY and CDR2 SVGAGI. The CDR3 contains 16 residues. The assay was immunoSEQ multiplex PCR, and TCRdb's table has in-frame clones only and misses some. This sample has about 25,000 clones, with roughly 85% found just once. Note on this clone: Its target is unknown.

General study points: About 41% of tumor TCR clonotypes were also found in blood.

The chain uses TRBV6-5 and TRBJ2-3; D unclear. This clonotype originated in a human donor with basal cell carcinoma. Sequencing used PBMCs, obtained after anti-PD-1 treatment. The CDR3 bases are TGTGCCAGCAGTTACGCCCCACAAGCTAGCACAGATACGCAGTATTTT. Protein sequence: CASSYAPQASTDTQYF.